The source of this T cell receptor (beta chain) is a study of blood T cell repertoires in COVID-19. As for the study in general: There were acute and convalescent COVID-19 samples, and they came from the United States, Italy and Spain. T cells, B-cell-depleted T cells, or PBMCs supplied cDNA or gDNA.

Germline CDR1 LNHDA, CDR2 SQIVND (reference sequence). Trimming removed 11 bases from V and 2 bases from J, with 14 bases in between. This CDR3 region has 13 residues. Using immunoSEQ multiplex PCR, the repertoire was profiled, and TCRdb retains in-frame clones only, with some absent. The repertoire includes 190,000 or so clones, approximately 90% of them detected once, and about 6.2% sits in the top ten. The sample comprised peripheral blood. The receptor's source is a man aged 60 to 69 who had recovered from COVID-19. This sequence joins TRBV19 and TRBJ2-3; weak D call: TRBD2 (6 bases). The CDR3 DNA reads TGTGCCGTAGAACCGCGGGACACAGATACGCAGTATTTT. Translated: CAVEPRDTDTQYF.